These 32 T cell receptor beta chains share one sample of origin, sequenced in a study of OX40 agonist ivuxolimab in advanced cancers. The table came from immunoSEQ multiplex PCR; TCRdb's copy has only in-frame clones and leaves some out. The data hold tens of thousands of clones, with 80% to 95% observed a single time. The source material was CD4+ or CD8+ T cells sorted from blood, sampled in a trial of the OX40 agonist ivuxolimab. Receptors were obtained from an adult with an advanced solid tumor such as melanoma, head and neck, liver or kidney cancer.

This chain uses TRBV6-5 with TRBJ2-1; possibly TRBD1 or TRBD2 for D (6 bases each). The V gene's germline CDR1 is MNHEY and CDR2 SVGAGI. Trimming pared 0 bases from V and 6 bases from J, leaving 15 bases between. This CDR3 is 16 amino acids long. CDR3 nucleotide sequence: TGTGCCAGCAGTTACTCCGGGGGCGGTTTGGGCAATGAGCAGTTCTTC. Translating it yields CASSYSGGGLGNEQFF.

The chain is built from TRBV6-5 and TRBJ1-1; D not resolved. The V gene lost 0 bases and the J gene lost 1 base, with 12 bases spanning the gap. Per the germline V gene, CDR1 is MNHEY and CDR2 is SVGAGI. The length of the CDR3 is 16 residues. The CDR3 sequence is CASSYSAPRTNTEAFF. The CDR3 DNA sequence: TGTGCCAGCAGTTACTCGGCTCCCCGGACGAACACTGAAGCTTTCTTT.

V gene TRBV19 combines with J gene TRBJ2-2; a weak D match, TRBD2 (6 bases). This CDR3 has 13 residues. Germline CDR1 LNHDA, CDR2 SQIVND (reference sequence). V lost 3 bases and J lost 4, with 6 bases in between. The CDR3 protein is CASSIGSTGELFF. The CDR3 DNA reads as TGTGCCAGTAGTATCGGGAGCACCGGGGAGCTGTTTTTT.

In its sample, this clone was seen once. V usage is TRBV11-3 and J usage is TRBJ2-7; D remains ambiguous. Germline values: CDR1 SGHNT, CDR2 YENEEA. Deletions cut 5 bases from V and 1 base from J, with 9 bases between. The CDR3 sequence is 13 residues long. This chain's CDR3 is CASSNGPSYEQYF. The CDR3 coding sequence is TGTGCCAGCAGCAACGGACCGTCCTACGAGCAGTACTTC.

In its sample, this clone was seen a few times. The V call is TRBV19, the J call TRBJ2-7; D remains unclear. CDR1 and CDR2 from the germline V gene are LNHDA and SQIVND (reference sequence). The CDR3 covers 14 residues. Trimming cost V 1 base and J 4 bases, with 11 bases left between them. CDR3 region: CASSIGYISYEQYF. In DNA, the CDR3 is TGTGCCAGTAGTATAGGGTACATCAGTTACGAGCAGTACTTC.

This clone was observed a single time. J is TRBJ1-2 and V is TRBV19; a weak D match, TRBD1 (6 bases). The V end lost 6 bases, the J end lost 2 bases, and 16 bases lay between the germline ends. Per germline, CDR1 LNHDA and CDR2 SQIVND (reference sequence). The length of the CDR3 is 15 residues. In nucleotides, the CDR3 is TGTGCCAGTAGGCGGGGGGGCCCCCAAAACTATGGCTACACCTTC. Amino acids: CASRRGGPQNYGYTF.

V gene TRBV27 combines with J gene TRBJ2-5, with D possibly matching TRBD2 (6 bases). Trimming left V 4 bases short and J 5 bases short, with 8 bases between. The CDR3 covers 12 residues. Germline loops: CDR1 MNHEY, CDR2 SMNVEV (reference sequence). CDR3 region: CASSSAGETQYF. As DNA, the CDR3 is TGTGCCAGCAGTTCTGCGGGGGAGACCCAGTACTTC.

The gene calls are TRBV10-3 and TRBJ2-1; D unresolved. The germline V gene encodes CDR1 ENHRY and CDR2 SYGVKD. This CDR3 is built from 13 residues. The V and J ends lost 6 bases and 5 bases respectively, with 11 bases between them. The DNA for the CDR3 is TGTGCCATCAGACTATCCCCACACAATGAGCAGTTCTTC. Translating it yields CAIRLSPHNEQFF.

The chain carries TRBV7-9 and TRBJ2-3; the match to TRBD2 covers 8 bases. V shed 5 bases, J shed 2 bases, and the junction held 12 bases outside the gene matches. The germline V gene has CDR1 SEHNR and CDR2 FQNEAQ (reference sequence). This CDR3 spans 17 amino acids. In DNA, the CDR3 is TGTGCCAGCAGCCCCGGGGGTGGTAGCGGGAACACAGATACGCAGTATTTT. This codes for CASSPGGGSGNTDTQYF. The complete variable domain, with remaining parts taken from reference TRBV7-9 and TRBJ2-3, reads DTGVSQNPRHKITKRGQNVTFRCDPISEHNRLYWYRQTLGQGPEFLTYFQNEAQLEKSRLLSDRFSAERPKGSFSTLEIQRTEQGDSAMYLCASSPGGGSGNTDTQYFGPGTRLTVL.

This clone was seen a single time. The chain links TRBV5-8 to TRBJ2-3; 10 nucleotides agree with TRBD2. Germline V lookup: CDR1 SGHTS, CDR2 YDEGEE. Germline trimming cut 2 bases from V and 2 bases from J; bases unmatched to any gene: 5. The CDR3 has 16 residues. CDR3 sequence: CASSLGLAEDTDTQYF. In DNA, the CDR3 is TGTGCCAGCAGCTTAGGACTAGCGGAGGACACAGATACGCAGTATTTT.

The chain employs TRBV30 and TRBJ1-4; D call uncertain. The ends were cut back, 3 bases at V and 5 bases at J, with 10 bases in the middle. CDR1 is GTSNPN and CDR2 is SVGIG in the germline V gene (reference sequence). This CDR3 has 13 residues. The CDR3 region is CAWRSAGNEKLFF. The CDR3, as DNA: TGTGCCTGGAGAAGTGCGGGGAATGAAAAACTGTTTTTT. Combining the CDR3 with reference TRBV30 and TRBJ1-4 gives the whole variable domain SQTIHQWPATLVQPVGSPLSLECTVEGTSNPNLYWYRQAAGRGLQLLFYSVGIGQISSEVPQNLSASRPQDRQFILSSKKLLLSDSGFYLCAWRSAGNEKLFFGSGTQLSVL.

This chain connects TRBV7-6 to TRBJ1-2, with D unresolved. The CDR3 is made up of 13 amino acids. V was clipped by 5 bases and J by 8 bases, with 15 bases between them. Per the germline V gene, CDR1 is SGHVS and CDR2 is FNYEAQ. The CDR3 sequence is CASSRLPLDGYTF. The CDR3 DNA is TGTGCCAGCAGCAGACTGCCCCTAGACGGCTACACCTTC.

The CDR3 DNA reads TGTGCCAGCAGCCTCTTACGGGCCGGGGGCGGCGAGCAGTACTTC. It translates to CASSLLRAGGGEQYF. J is TRBJ2-7 and V is TRBV11-2; D possibly uses TRBD1 or TRBD2 (6 bases each). CDR1 SGHAT and CDR2 FQNNGV come from the germline V gene. Trimming took off 5 bases at V and 6 bases at J, with 20 bases between the two ends. The CDR3 totals 15 residues. Together with reference TRBV11-2 and TRBJ2-7, the CDR3 gives the full variable domain: EAGVAQSPRYKIIEKRQSVAFWCNPISGHATLYWYQQILGQGPKLLIQFQNNGVVDDSQLPKDRFSAERLKGVDSTLKIQPAKLEDSAVYLCASSLLRAGGGEQYFGPGTRLTVT.

The chain carries TRBV6-4 and TRBJ1-1; D remains unclear. CDR1 MRHNA and CDR2 SNTAGT come from the germline V gene. The length of the CDR3 is 13 residues. V shed 4 bases and J shed 0 bases, with 6 bases lying between them. CDR3 amino acids: CASSVGVNTEAFF. CDR3 sequence (DNA): TGTGCCAGCAGTGTCGGGGTGAACACTGAAGCTTTCTTT.

The CDR3 DNA follows: TGCGCCAGCAGTGAGTCGTGGGACCTCTACACCTTC. This encodes CASSESWDLYTF. J is TRBJ1-2 and V is TRBV10-2; TRBD1 might be the D (5 bases). The CDR3 totals 12 residues. Trimming took off 0 bases at V and 10 bases at J, with 9 bases between the two ends. The V gene's germline CDR1 is WSHSY and CDR2 SAAADI.

The J gene is TRBJ2-1, the V gene TRBV15, with 12 bases aligning to TRBD2. The length of the CDR3 is 15 residues. Trimming cost V 5 bases and J 4 bases; bases outside gene matches: 3. Germline loops: CDR1 LNHNV, CDR2 YYDKDF (reference sequence). Written as DNA, the CDR3 is TGTGCCACCAGCGGCGGGACTAGCGGGTACAATGAGCAGTTCTTC. Its protein is CATSGGTSGYNEQFF.

The V and J genes are TRBV11-2 and TRBJ1-1, with D possibly being TRBD1 (5 bases). Germline lookup yields CDR1 SGHAT and CDR2 FQNNGV. CDR3 length equals 15 residues. V was cut by 1 base and J by 4 bases, with 13 bases left in between. This CDR3 reads CASSLVPGVGTEAFF. In nucleotides, the CDR3 is TGTGCCAGCAGCTTAGTTCCGGGGGTCGGCACTGAAGCTTTCTTT.

The chain couples TRBV11-3 to TRBJ2-1; D gene uncertain. The CDR3 sequence is 14 residues long. V shed 0 bases and J shed 7 bases, with 10 bases lying between them. The germline V gene encodes CDR1 SGHNT and CDR2 YENEEA. CDR3 amino acids: CASSLDRQRNEQFF. The CDR3 DNA sequence: TGTGCCAGCAGCTTAGATCGGCAGAGGAATGAGCAGTTCTTC.

This clone was seen only once. The genes are TRBV18 and TRBJ2-7; D may match TRBD1 or TRBD2 (5 bases each). Germline V CDR1 and CDR2: KGHSH, LQKENI. This CDR3 is 14 amino acids long. Trimming removed 0 bases at V and 2 bases at J, with 8 bases between. DNA for the CDR3: TGTGCCAGCTCACCACCGGGACGGACCTACGAGCAGTACTTC. Its protein is CASSPPGRTYEQYF.

Note on this clone: This sample also contains other DNA sequences that code for the same CDR3. This rearrangement joins TRBV7-9 to TRBJ2-3; D remains ambiguous. Trimming cost V 0 bases and J 6 bases, with 1 base left between them. The CDR3 sequence is 11 residues long. Germline CDR1 is SEHNR and CDR2 is FQNEAQ (reference sequence). The CDR3 reads CASSLADTQYF. The CDR3 bases are TGTGCCAGCAGCTTAGCGGATACGCAGTATTTT.

This clone appeared once. This chain joins TRBV6-6 and TRBJ1-5, with 7 bases fitting TRBD1. Germline lookup yields CDR1 MNHNY and CDR2 SVGAGI (reference sequence). This CDR3 has 15 residues. The junction had 14 bases not matched to a gene; V was cut back by 9 bases and J by 6 bases. The CDR3 DNA is TGTGCCAGTGGAAGAGGGCAGGGGGGGTTTCAGCCCCAGCATTTT. Its protein is CASGRGQGGFQPQHF.

The CDR3 reads CASSVDAVRGRLNGYTF. CDR3 nucleotides: TGTGCCAGCAGCGTGGATGCTGTGAGGGGAAGACTCAATGGCTACACCTTC. The chain couples TRBV9 to TRBJ1-2; a weak D match, TRBD1 (5 bases). CDR3 length: 17 amino acids. The germline V and J ends were trimmed by 2 bases and 6 bases, with 23 bases remaining between them. Germline CDR1 and CDR2: SGDLS and YYNGEE.

The chain combines TRBV21-1 with TRBJ2-3. TRBV21-1 is flagged as a pseudogene. CDR3 length: 17 residues. CDR3 sequence: CASRPTGTAGCGDTQYF. DNA for the CDR3: TGTGCCAGCAGGCCAACGGGGACGGCTGGATGTGGAGATACGCAGTATTTT.

This chain uses TRBV7-6 with TRBJ2-7; TRBD1 matches at 7 bases. The CDR3 sequence is 13 residues long. The germline V gene has CDR1 SGHVS and CDR2 FNYEAQ. V was pared by 6 bases and J by 2 bases, with 4 bases of the junction left unmatched. The CDR3 loop reads CASSPTGAYEQYF. For the CDR3, the DNA is TGTGCCAGCAGTCCCACAGGGGCCTACGAGCAGTACTTC.

This chain joins TRBV19 and TRBJ2-1; the D gene could be TRBD1 or TRBD2 (5 bases each). The CDR3 length is 16 residues. Trimming took 8 bases from V and 7 from J, leaving 24 bases between them. The germline V gene has CDR1 LNHDA and CDR2 SQIVND (reference sequence). The CDR3 region is CASSPMRAGFMNEQFF. The CDR3 DNA follows: TGTGCCAGTTCCCCCATGAGGGCAGGGTTCATGAATGAGCAGTTCTTC.

The J gene is TRBJ1-2, the V gene TRBV10-1; D not resolved. CDR3 length equals 15 residues. The germline V and J ends were trimmed by 5 bases and 4 bases, with 17 bases remaining between them. In germline, CDR1 is WNHNN, CDR2 SYGVQD (reference sequence). CDR3 amino acids: CASSCRVRKTYGYTF. In DNA form, the CDR3 reads TGCGCCAGCAGTTGCCGAGTACGAAAGACCTATGGCTACACCTTC.

The rearrangement uses TRBV25-1 and TRBJ1-3; possible D gene TRBD1, 5 bases. Germline V gene lookup returns CDR1 MGHDK and CDR2 SYGVNS. Trimming took 4 bases from V and 3 from J, leaving 13 bases between them. CDR3 length: 15 residues. CDR3: CASSATWQGGNTIYF. The CDR3 region has the DNA TGTGCCAGCAGTGCAACATGGCAGGGTGGAAACACCATATATTTT.

This rearrangement joins TRBV4-3 to TRBJ2-1, with D possibly TRBD2 on 6 matching bases. Looked up from germline, CDR1 is LGHNA and CDR2 is YSLEER. The V end lost 2 bases, the J end lost 7 bases, and 15 bases lay between the germline ends. The CDR3 spans 15 residues. CDR3 sequence reads: CASSQSRGGHNEQFF. The DNA of the CDR3 is TGCGCCAGCAGCCAATCCCGAGGAGGGCATAATGAGCAGTTCTTC.

V usage is TRBV7-2 and J usage is TRBJ1-2; 7 bases agree with TRBD1. J lost 7 bases, V lost 5 bases, and 13 bases had no gene match. This CDR3 region has 15 residues. The germline V gene encodes CDR1 SGHTA and CDR2 FQGNSA. Here the CDR3 DNA reads TGTGCCAGCAGCCCAGTGGTGGGGCAGGGGGTTGGCTACACCTTC. Its translation is CASSPVVGQGVGYTF.

The chain has TRBV30 and TRBJ1-1, with D hard to call. Germline V lookup: CDR1 GTSNPN, CDR2 SVGIG (reference sequence). This CDR3 contains 12 residues. Deletions cut 5 bases from V and 0 bases from J, with 7 bases between. The CDR3 is CAWAPLNTEAFF. As DNA, the CDR3 is TGTGCCTGGGCCCCTTTGAACACTGAAGCTTTCTTT.

The chain links TRBV12-2 to TRBJ2-7. TRBV12-2 is a recognized pseudogene. CDR3 length equals 17 residues. CDR3 sequence reads: CASQDSFRRPSSYEQYF. The CDR3 DNA sequence: TGTGCAAGTCAAGATAGTTTTAGGCGCCCCAGCTCCTACGAGCAGTACTTC.

CDR3 bases: TGTGCCAGCTCTCCAGACAGTACAGATACGCAGTATTTT. Translation gives CASSPDSTDTQYF. The chain uses TRBV18 and TRBJ2-3, with D perhaps matching TRBD1 (5 bases). CDR3 length equals 13 residues. Germline-derived CDR1 and CDR2 are KGHSH and LQKENI. Trimming stripped 6 bases from V and 3 bases from J, with 10 bases between.